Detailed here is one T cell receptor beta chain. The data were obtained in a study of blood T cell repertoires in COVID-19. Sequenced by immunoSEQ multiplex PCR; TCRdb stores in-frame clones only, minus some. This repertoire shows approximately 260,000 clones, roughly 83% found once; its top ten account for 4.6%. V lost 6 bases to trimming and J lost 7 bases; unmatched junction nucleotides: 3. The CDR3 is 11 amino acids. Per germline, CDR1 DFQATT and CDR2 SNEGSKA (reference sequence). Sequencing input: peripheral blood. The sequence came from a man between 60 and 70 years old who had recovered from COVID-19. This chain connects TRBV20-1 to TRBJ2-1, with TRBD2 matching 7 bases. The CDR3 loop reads CSASGDNEQFF. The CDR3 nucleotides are TGCAGTGCCAGCGGGGATAATGAGCAGTTCTTC.